The rows below give T cell receptor beta chains drawn from one sample of a study of blood T cell repertoires in COVID-19. Clones were sequenced by immunoSEQ multiplex PCR, and TCRdb holds only the in-frame ones, with some missing. The sample has 140,000 to 150,000 clones; about nine tenths are singletons. Sequencing was performed on peripheral blood. The source is a human donor in a cohort sampled during active COVID-19. Both conserved end residues are part of each CDR3.

cdr3_length: 16; v_call: TRBV7-8; j_call: TRBJ2-3; cdr3_aa: CASSFNAGGQSDTQYF
cdr3_length: 14; v_call: TRBV7-2; j_call: TRBJ1-4; cdr3_aa: CASSLGDTNEKLFF
cdr3_length: 14; v_call: TRBV4-3; j_call: TRBJ1-1; cdr3_aa: CASSQGYGGTEAFF
cdr3_length: 14; v_call: TRBV6-2/TRBV6-3; j_call: TRBJ2-5; cdr3_aa: CASSYGQGGETQYF
cdr3_length: 12; v_call: TRBV5-1; j_call: TRBJ2-5; cdr3_aa: CASSREEETQYF
cdr3_length: 12; v_call: TRBV30; j_call: TRBJ2-1; cdr3_aa: CAWGLEVYEQFF
cdr3_length: 15; v_call: TRBV6-2/TRBV6-3; j_call: TRBJ2-1; cdr3_aa: CASSYQGSPVNEQFF
cdr3_length: 20; v_call: TRBV14; j_call: TRBJ2-7; cdr3_aa: CASSHRTGGRISPYSYEQYF
cdr3_length: 14; v_call: TRBV7-2; j_call: TRBJ1-1; cdr3_aa: CASSPDRRNTEAFF
cdr3_length: 15; v_call: TRBV19; j_call: TRBJ1-1; cdr3_aa: CASSIAGAGETEAFF
cdr3_length: 15; v_call: TRBV7-2; j_call: TRBJ2-3; cdr3_aa: CASSADRGMTDTQYF
cdr3_length: 13; v_call: TRBV5-1; j_call: TRBJ2-2; cdr3_aa: CATSGQLRGELFF
cdr3_length: 18; v_call: TRBV19; j_call: TRBJ1-4; cdr3_aa: CASSISGGRVATNEKLFF
cdr3_length: 14; v_call: TRBV7-2; j_call: TRBJ1-4; cdr3_aa: CASSLGRGNEKLFF
cdr3_length: 15; v_call: TRBV5-1; j_call: TRBJ1-1; cdr3_aa: CASSLESAGSTEAFF
cdr3_length: 16; v_call: TRBV3-1/TRBV3-2; j_call: TRBJ2-7; cdr3_aa: CASSQGAGGPAYEQYF
cdr3_length: 15; v_call: TRBV5-8; j_call: TRBJ2-1; cdr3_aa: CASSLGGSSYNEQFF
cdr3_length: 14; v_call: TRBV5-1; j_call: TRBJ1-6; cdr3_aa: CASSLLQFNSPLHF
cdr3_length: 16; v_call: TRBV7-2; j_call: TRBJ2-3; cdr3_aa: CASSLGVAGYTDTQYF
cdr3_length: 14; v_call: TRBV3-1/TRBV3-2; j_call: TRBJ1-3; cdr3_aa: CASSQLPGGNTIYF
cdr3_length: 15; v_call: TRBV9; j_call: TRBJ1-5; cdr3_aa: CASNSTQGSNQPQHF
cdr3_length: 14; v_call: TRBV18; j_call: TRBJ2-5; cdr3_aa: CASSPRQTGETQYF
cdr3_length: 17; v_call: TRBV5-6; j_call: TRBJ1-4; cdr3_aa: CASSLFDRLGTNEKLFF
cdr3_length: 15; v_call: TRBV6-5; j_call: TRBJ1-4; cdr3_aa: CASSWSGQGVEKLFF
cdr3_length: 14; v_call: TRBV5-1; j_call: TRBJ1-2; cdr3_aa: CASSLSGGDYGYTF
cdr3_length: 18; v_call: TRBV4-3; j_call: TRBJ2-1; cdr3_aa: CASSPQPLAGGGRNEQFF